One sample yielded the 27 T cell receptor beta chains listed below, sequenced in a study of spatial heterogeneity in lung cancer. A single record per CDR3 protein comes from TCRdb applying MiXCR to the 5' RACE reads. The sample consists of some 34,000 distinct CDR3 sequences, about 7.2% of them appearing once. Time point specified: sample taken at primary tumor resection. The sample consisted of PBMCs, taken at surgery. All receptors come from a female donor with early-stage non-small cell lung cancer.

V gene TRBV6-6 combines with J gene TRBJ1-1; D not certain. Germline V CDR1 and CDR2: MNHNY, SVGAGI (reference sequence). The CDR3 length is 13 residues. V was cut by 2 bases and J by 8 bases, with 12 bases left in between. CDR3 in amino acids: CASSYRHEREAFF. The DNA of the CDR3 is TGTGCCAGCAGTTACAGGCACGAGAGGGAAGCTTTCTTT.

The J gene is TRBJ1-2, the V gene TRBV20-1, with D possibly being TRBD1 (6 bases). The germline V gene encodes CDR1 DFQATT and CDR2 SNEGSKA (reference sequence). The CDR3 consists of 13 residues. Trimming removed 5 bases at V and 4 bases at J, with 14 bases between. The CDR3 nucleotides are TGCAGTGCTGTAGGGGGGCCTGTCTATGGCTACACCTTC. Translation gives CSAVGGPVYGYTF.

This clonotype was seen at least ten times. V is TRBV10-2 and J is TRBJ2-3; the D gene is possibly TRBD2 (6 bases). Germline V lookup: CDR1 WSHSY, CDR2 SAAADI. The CDR3 loop spans 14 amino acids. The V and J ends lost 4 bases and 5 bases respectively, with 13 bases between them. This chain's CDR3 is CASSVGLEGDTQYF. The DNA for the CDR3 is TGCGCCAGCAGTGTGGGACTGGAGGGAGATACGCAGTATTTT.

Ten or more counts support this clonotype. This chain joins TRBV7-9 and TRBJ2-7, with D tentatively TRBD1 or TRBD2 (5 bases each). This CDR3 is built from 14 residues. V shed 3 bases and J shed 1 base, with 10 bases lying between them. The germline V gene has CDR1 SEHNR and CDR2 FQNEAQ (reference sequence). CDR3 sequence reads: CASSFAGTSYEQYF. Here the CDR3 DNA reads TGTGCCAGCAGCTTTGCCGGGACGTCCTACGAGCAGTACTTC.

This chain links TRBV5-1 with TRBJ2-1; D may be TRBD2 (7 bases). The V gene lost 4 bases and the J gene lost 4 bases, with 18 bases spanning the gap. The CDR3 spans 16 residues. The germline gives CDR1 SGHRS, CDR2 YFSETQ. The chain's CDR3 is CASSPVGGRGYNEQFF. The CDR3 coding sequence is TGCGCCAGCAGCCCCGTAGGGGGGAGGGGGTACAATGAGCAGTTCTTC.

In this sample, this clonotype turned up a few times. The chain carries TRBV5-1 and TRBJ1-4, with D maybe TRBD1 (5 bases). This CDR3 is built from 15 residues. CDR1 SGHRS and CDR2 YFSETQ come from the germline V gene. The V end was cut by 1 base, the J end by 6 bases, with 13 bases between. The CDR3 loop is CASSLYGGEDEKLFF. The DNA for the CDR3 is TGCGCCAGCAGCTTGTACGGGGGGGAAGATGAAAAACTGTTTTTT.

This clonotype was seen repeatedly, ten times or more. The chain is built from TRBV3-1 and TRBJ1-1, with D perhaps matching TRBD1 (6 bases). V lost 0 bases and J 7 bases, leaving 6 bases between the germline ends. The CDR3 length is 12 residues. The germline V gene encodes CDR1 LGHDT and CDR2 YNNKEL (reference sequence). The CDR3 DNA reads as TGTGCCAGCAGCCAAGAAGGGGGTGAAGCTTTCTTT. Translation: CASSQEGGEAFF.

This clonotype was recorded many times. CDR3 protein: CATSDPSGQPGELFF. CDR3 in DNA: TGTGCCACCAGTGACCCCAGTGGACAGCCCGGGGAGCTGTTTTTT. The J gene is TRBJ2-2, the V gene TRBV24-1; the D gene is possibly TRBD1 (6 bases). V gave up 4 bases and J gave up 6 bases, with 14 bases separating them. The CDR3 has 15 residues. CDR1 KGHDR and CDR2 SFDVKD come from the germline V gene.

This clonotype was detected only a few times. The CDR3: CASSFQLNEQFF. The DNA for the CDR3 is TGTGCCAGCAGTTTCCAACTCAATGAGCAGTTCTTC. This rearrangement joins TRBV28 to TRBJ2-1, with D uncertain. Germline V lookup: CDR1 MDHEN, CDR2 SYDVKM. V lost 3 bases to trimming and J lost 6 bases, with 6 bases between them. The length of the CDR3 is 12 residues.

The table lists this clonotype with a few counts. The chain couples TRBV6-2 or TRBV6-3 to TRBJ2-7; D gene uncertain. The CDR3 extends over 13 amino acids. Trimming pared 6 bases from V and 3 bases from J, leaving 12 bases between. Germline V gives CDR1 MNHEY, CDR2 SVGEGT. The CDR3 loop is CASSSRARYEQYF. The CDR3 DNA reads as TGTGCCAGCAGCTCCCGGGCCCGCTACGAGCAGTACTTC.

This clonotype was detected many times. The V gene is TRBV12-2, the J gene TRBJ1-3. TRBV12-2 is a listed pseudogene. CDR3 length: 17 residues. The CDR3 protein is CASRPTKDHRRTNTIYF. The CDR3 bases are TGTGCAAGTCGCCCCACAAAGGACCACAGAAGGACAAACACCATATATTTT.

The table lists this clonotype with many counts. The CDR3 loop is CASSSRATEAFF. The CDR3 nucleotides are TGTGCCAGCAGCTCACGAGCCACTGAAGCTTTCTTT. The chain is built from TRBV7-9 and TRBJ1-1; no clear D. V lost 4 bases and J lost 4, with 7 bases in between. Germline lookup yields CDR1 SEHNR and CDR2 FQNEAQ (reference sequence). The length of the CDR3 is 12 residues.

This clonotype has at least ten counts. This rearrangement joins TRBV4-3 to TRBJ2-1; TRBD2 aligns across 9 bases. Trimming removed 0 bases from V and 6 bases from J; junction bases left unmatched: 3. The CDR3 consists of 15 residues. Germline V gene data show CDR1 as LGHNA and CDR2 as YSLEER. CDR3 DNA: TGCGCCAGCAGCCAAGATACTAGCGGGTTCAATGAGCAGTTCTTC. Protein product: CASSQDTSGFNEQFF.

This clonotype was observed at least ten times. The genes are TRBV7-9 and TRBJ2-6, with D maybe TRBD2 (6 bases). Germline CDR1 and CDR2: SEHNR and FQNEAQ (reference sequence). V was cut by 4 bases and J by 0 bases, with 13 bases left in between. CDR3 length: 17 amino acids. CDR3 amino acids: CASSSRGRTSGANVLTF. CDR3 nucleotide sequence: TGTGCCAGCAGCTCGCGGGGACGGACCTCTGGGGCCAACGTCCTGACTTTC.

CDR3 protein: CASSPGGREQYF. CDR3 DNA: TGTGCCAGCAGCCCCGGGGGGCGAGAGCAGTACTTC. The rearrangement joins TRBV5-4 to TRBJ2-7, with D possibly being TRBD2 (7 bases). V lost 4 bases to trimming and J lost 7 bases, with 12 bases between them. Germline CDR1 is SGHNT and CDR2 is YYREEE (reference sequence). The CDR3 has 12 residues. Supplemented by reference TRBV5-4 and TRBJ2-7, the full variable domain reads ETGVTQSPTHLIKTRGQQVTLRCSSQSGHNTVSWYQQALGQGPQFIFQYYREEENGRGNFPPRFSGLQFPNYSSELNVNALELDDSALYLCASSPGGREQYFGPGTRLTVT.

This clonotype was seen many times. V is TRBV5-4 and J is TRBJ2-3, with TRBD2 matching 11 bases. V dropped 5 bases and J dropped 7; count of bases not matched to a gene: 9. Germline V lookup: CDR1 SGHNT, CDR2 YYREEE (reference sequence). This CDR3 comprises 15 residues. CDR3 residues: CASRQLAGDRNTQYF. The CDR3 bases are TGTGCCAGCAGGCAACTAGCGGGAGACAGAAATACGCAGTATTTT.

This clonotype was counted at least ten times. This chain connects TRBV29-1 to TRBJ2-5; possibly TRBD2 for D (5 bases). This CDR3 has 12 amino acids. Germline V gives CDR1 SQVTM, CDR2 ANQGSEA. The V end lost 6 bases, the J end lost 5 bases, and 13 bases lay between the germline ends. CDR3: CSVLPPGETQYF. The CDR3 DNA follows: TGCAGCGTCCTCCCCCCGGGGGAGACCCAGTACTTC.

This clonotype was detected ten times or more. The chain has TRBV7-6 and TRBJ2-3; D gene uncertain. The germline V gene encodes CDR1 SGHVS and CDR2 FNYEAQ. V gave up 5 bases and J gave up 0 bases, with 12 bases separating them. The length of the CDR3 is 15 residues. CDR3 in DNA: TGTGCCAGCAGCCCCCGTGGGTATAGCACAGATACGCAGTATTTT. It specifies CASSPRGYSTDTQYF.

The sample holds a few counts of this clonotype. J is TRBJ1-6 and V is TRBV9; D is undetermined. The CDR3 runs to 15 residues. CDR1 and CDR2 from the germline V gene are SGDLS and YYNGEE. Trimming pared 2 bases from V and 12 bases from J, leaving 18 bases between. The CDR3 spells CASSVGGEIAKPLHF. The CDR3 DNA reads as TGTGCCAGCAGCGTCGGTGGTGAGATTGCAAAACCCCTCCACTTT.

The CDR3 nucleotides are TGTGCCAGCAGTCAACTCCCCTCTCCCACTGAAGCTTTCTTT. Its protein is CASSQLPSPTEAFF. The chain combines TRBV3-1 with TRBJ1-1; D gene ambiguous. Deletions cut 6 bases from V and 4 bases from J, with 15 bases between. Germline V gene data show CDR1 as LGHDT and CDR2 as YNNKEL (reference sequence). CDR3 length: 14 amino acids.

Many counts were recorded for this clonotype. The chain couples TRBV5-1 to TRBJ1-2; D is uncertain. This CDR3 has 14 residues. V was shortened by 1 base and J by 4 bases, with 11 bases between the two germline ends. The germline gives CDR1 SGHRS, CDR2 YFSETQ. CDR3 amino acids: CASSLFVDGYGYTF. In DNA form, the CDR3 reads TGCGCCAGCAGCTTGTTCGTAGACGGCTATGGCTACACCTTC.

As regards this clonotype: A much larger clone differs by one base, so this may be a read error. The rearrangement uses TRBV7-6 and TRBJ1-5, with D unresolved. CDR1 SGHVS and CDR2 FNYEAQ come from the germline V gene. The CDR3 has 14 amino acids. Trimming removed 1 base from V and 1 base from J, with 5 bases in between. The CDR3 nucleotides are TGTGCCAGCAGCTTAGGACCCAGCAATCAGCCCCAGCATTTT. This translates into CASSLGPSNQPQHF.

This clonotype appeared a few times. This chain joins TRBV5-1 and TRBJ2-7, with 8 positions matching TRBD1. This CDR3 has 15 residues. V gave up 0 bases and J gave up 7 bases; unmatched junction bases: 9. Germline V gives CDR1 SGHRS, CDR2 YFSETQ. For the CDR3, the DNA is TGCGCCAGCAGCTTGGTGACAGGGGCAATAATAGAGCAGTACTTC. It encodes CASSLVTGAIIEQYF.

This clonotype was observed at least ten times. The J gene is TRBJ2-2, the V gene TRBV4-1; 7 bases align to TRBD2. The V gene's germline CDR1 is MGHRA and CDR2 YSYEKL. The junction had 7 bases not matched to a gene; V was cut back by 1 base and J by 2 bases. This CDR3 is 17 amino acids long. Here the CDR3 DNA reads TGCGCCAGCAGCCAAGGGCTGAGCGGGGAAAACACCGGGGAGCTGTTTTTT. It specifies CASSQGLSGENTGELFF.

The CDR3 reads CASTKNSWPNNEQFF. The DNA for the CDR3 is TGTGCCAGTACGAAGAATAGTTGGCCCAACAATGAGCAGTTCTTC. This chain joins TRBV19 and TRBJ2-1, with D unclear. Germline V gene lookup returns CDR1 LNHDA and CDR2 SQIVND (reference sequence). Trimming left V 7 bases short and J 5 bases short, with 18 bases between. The CDR3 has 15 residues.

The chain carries TRBV2 and TRBJ2-7; D gene ambiguous. The germline gives CDR1 SNHLY, CDR2 FYNNEI. The germline V and J ends were trimmed by 3 bases and 0 bases, with 9 bases remaining between them. The CDR3 sequence is 14 residues long. The CDR3 DNA follows: TGTGCCAGCAGTGACGGGCTCACCTCCTACGAGCAGTACTTC. Its translation: CASSDGLTSYEQYF.

There are many counts of this clonotype. V is TRBV19 and J is TRBJ2-1; 9 nucleotides align to TRBD2. The germline V gene encodes CDR1 LNHDA and CDR2 SQIVND (reference sequence). Trimming removed 2 bases from V and 3 bases from J; junction bases left unmatched: 5. The CDR3 extends over 16 amino acids. The CDR3: CASSITAGGSYNEQFF. The CDR3 coding sequence is TGTGCCAGTAGTATAACAGCGGGGGGCAGCTACAATGAGCAGTTCTTC.